The following is a T cell receptor (beta chain) sequence with its context. Its specificity is unknown. This entry belongs to a study of post-analysis software for immune sequencing data. At the level of the study: Secondary progressive, relapsing-remitting and progressive-relapsing multiple sclerosis were among the included disease courses.

Every TCR beta cDNA library bore unique molecular identifiers. The T cell input of roughly 0.9 to 11 million gave about 470,000 cDNA molecules. One entry per CDR3 protein, called by TCRdb with MiXCR from the PCR reads. The sample carries approximately 570,000 distinct CDR3 sequences, 40% to 50% recorded once. Germline CDR1 and CDR2: MNHEY and SMNVEV (reference sequence). CDR3 length equals 15 residues. Unmatched junction bases numbered 10, after V lost 8 bases and J lost 7 bases. Regarding the study as a whole: The five TRBV segments detected at higher frequency in patients than in controls included TRBV5-6, TRBV5-1 and TRBV20-1. Relative to controls, patients with multiple sclerosis showed significantly lower normalized Chao1 diversity. F-measure co-clustering was strong for batch-matched samples.

The sequence was obtained from a girl between 10 and 17 years old with multiple sclerosis. Material for sequencing was blood. The chain recombines TRBV27 with TRBJ2-1, with 11 bases aligning to TRBD2. The CDR3 loop reads CASAPLAGGGNEQFF. CDR3 in DNA: TGTGCCAGCGCCCCCCTAGCGGGAGGAGGTAATGAGCAGTTCTTC.